This section outlines one T cell receptor beta chain sequence together with its context. Its antigen is unknown. No base qualities exist here, and no much larger clone lies one base off it. The entry originates in a study of blood T cell repertoires in COVID-19 (dated by TCRdb to the early 2020s). Regarding the study in general: Samples covering the acute and convalescent phases of COVID-19 were provided by collaborators in the United States, Italy and Spain. A de-identified subject ID, COVID-19 status, age in years and sex were almost always included in the sample metadata. The repertoires were released in a freely available public database intended as a resource for research on the immune response to SARS-CoV-2. Deeply sampled blood TCRbeta repertoires from subjects exposed to, actively infected with, or recovered from COVID-19 were included in the dataset. The samples were drawn from the first 160 participants of the ongoing ImmuneRACE study and from some 1,300 subjects provided by 6 global collaborators. The material from the prospective study consisted of cDNA or gDNA derived from T cells, B-cell-depleted T cells, or PBMCs. Where available, HLA class I and class II types were obtained from metadata supplied by the sample provider rather than from assay-based typing. Overall results and qualifications from the work: Clinical and demographic metadata were provided uncurated, with the amount varying by source and participant.

From its cysteine to its phenylalanine, the CDR3 spans 16 amino acids. This entry keeps only the CDR3 DNA: 48 bases, framed from base 1. Germline trimming: 4 bases from V, 1 base from J; junction bases outside gene matches: 8. The germline V gene specifies SGDLS as CDR1 and YYNGEE as CDR2. Whole blood was collected in K2EDTA tubes by collaborating institutions according to the institutions' own protocols. For TCRbeta analysis, collaborator samples were shipped as frozen whole blood, as isolated PBMCs, or as DNA extracted from either sample type. The immunoSEQ Assay, a bias-controlled multiplex PCR, was used to amplify TCRbeta CDR3 regions from genomic DNA. For the original study's pipeline: Within the assay, amplification of reference gene primers was used to estimate how many nucleated cells each sample contained. Sequence reads were collapsed and filtered to measure the absolute abundance of every unique TCRbeta CDR3 rearrangement. Productive Simpson clonality was computed per sample as the square root of Simpson's diversity index over productive rearrangements. The table comes from immuneACCESS by way of TCRdb, which keeps in-frame sequences with V and J called. Part of the clones is missing from these tables; in studies checked, under half for an unresolved V gene and the rest for unknown reasons. That table gives V, J and clone size, and the DNA gave D and trimming. The sample table lists some 24,000 clones, under 90% of them with a count of one. Just over 6.5% of the sample is in the top ten clones.

The sequenced sample consisted of peripheral blood. The chain couples TRBV9 to TRBJ2-3, with 8 bases matching TRBD2. This TCR was recovered from a man in his 70s with acute or convalescent COVID-19. The DNA sequence is as follows: TGTGCCAGCAGCCCCCAGCCACTAGCGGGCACAGATACGCAGTATTTT. This gives the protein CASSPQPLAGTDTQYF.